These 25 T cell receptor beta chains share one sample of origin, sequenced in a study of T cells in Graves' hyperthyroidism and ophthalmopathy. Amplification yielded TCR beta CDR3 regions, with RNA transcripts as the source. The HTBI set primed first-round TCR CDR3 RT-PCR. One entry per CDR3 protein results from TCRdb running MiXCR on the multiplex PCR reads. In the table there are around 340,000 distinct CDR3 sequences, 16% of which are singletons. The sequenced sample was blood. The source of these receptors is a young man with Graves' hyperthyroidism.

This clonotype has a count of ten or more. The rearrangement joins TRBV5-1 to TRBJ1-1; tentatively, D is TRBD1 (6 bases). V lost 0 bases and J 0 bases, leaving 18 bases between the germline ends. The CDR3 extends over 18 amino acids. Germline V gene sequence: CDR1 SGHRS, CDR2 YFSETQ. This CDR3 reads CASSLEGRGGHMNTEAFF. In nucleotides, the CDR3 is TGCGCCAGCAGCTTGGAGGGGCGTGGGGGACACATGAACACTGAAGCTTTCTTT.

This clonotype was seen many times. The V and J genes are TRBV5-5 and TRBJ2-7; D remains unclear. Germline CDR1 SGHKS, CDR2 YYEKEE (reference sequence). The CDR3 runs to 12 residues. V was pared by 0 bases and J by 6 bases, with 7 bases between. The CDR3 bases are TGTGCCAGCAGCTTGGCGTGGACCGAGCAGTACTTC. Amino acids: CASSLAWTEQYF.

This clonotype was counted a single time. The genes are TRBV5-1 and TRBJ2-5, with 11 nucleotides matching TRBD2. V gave up 4 bases and J gave up 4 bases; unmatched junction bases: 15. The CDR3 sequence is 18 residues long. The germline gives CDR1 SGHRS, CDR2 YFSETQ. The CDR3 is CASSQGLADSFRGETQYF. CDR3 nucleotide sequence: TGCGCCAGCAGCCAGGGACTAGCGGATTCCTTTCGAGGAGAGACCCAGTACTTC. Filled out from reference TRBV5-1 and TRBJ2-5, the complete variable domain reads KAGVTQTPRYLIKTRGQQVTLSCSPISGHRSVSWYQQTPGQGLQFLFEYFSETQRNKGNFPGRFSGRQFSNSRSEMNVSTLELGDSALYLCASSQGLADSFRGETQYFGPGTRLLVL.

This clonotype was seen ten or more times. This chain links TRBV7-2 with TRBJ2-7; possible D gene TRBD1, 6 bases. The CDR3 consists of 13 residues. V dropped 3 bases and J dropped 7 bases, with 13 bases sitting between them. Germline V gives CDR1 SGHTA, CDR2 FQGNSA. CDR3 nucleotide sequence: TGTGCCAGCAGCTTTCCAGGGGTGAGGGAGCAGTACTTC. It yields the protein CASSFPGVREQYF.

This clonotype appeared once. Since a much larger clone is just one base distant, this may be a read error. The chain recombines TRBV5-1 with TRBJ2-7, with D tentatively TRBD2 (5 bases). Germline V lookup: CDR1 SGHRS, CDR2 YFSETQ. The V end was cut by 3 bases, the J end by 3 bases, with 13 bases between. This CDR3 is built from 14 residues. This CDR3 reads CASSYAGNRYEQYF. The CDR3 DNA follows: TGCGCCAGCAGCTATGCCGGGAACCGCTACGAGCAGTACTTC.

The rearrangement uses TRBV6-1 and TRBJ1-5; 11 bases are a match to TRBD1. V lost 2 bases, J lost 4 bases, and 7 bases stayed unmatched. This CDR3 is 17 amino acids long. Per the germline V gene, CDR1 is MNHNS and CDR2 is SASEGT. The CDR3 DNA sequence: TGTGCCAGCAGTGAACGTCCGGGGACAGGGGGGAATCAGCCCCAGCATTTT. Protein: CASSERPGTGGNQPQHF.

This clonotype appeared many times. The genes are TRBV2 and TRBJ2-7, with 7 nucleotides matching TRBD2. CDR3 length equals 15 residues. The J segment lost 4 bases and the V segment lost 2 bases, leaving 8 bases of the junction unmatched. In germline, CDR1 is SNHLY, CDR2 FYNNEI. The CDR3 spells CASSEQEASGYEQYF. CDR3 bases: TGTGCCAGCAGTGAACAAGAGGCTAGCGGTTACGAGCAGTACTTC.

Many counts were recorded for this clonotype. The CDR3 protein is CASSPTGFGYGYTF. CDR3 sequence (DNA): TGTGCCAGCAGCCCGACAGGATTTGGGTATGGCTACACCTTC. V gene TRBV11-2 combines with J gene TRBJ1-2; D might be TRBD1 (6 bases). Deletions cut 5 bases from V and 5 bases from J, with 15 bases between. The CDR3 totals 14 residues. Germline V gene sequence: CDR1 SGHAT, CDR2 FQNNGV.

This clonotype was recorded many times. The chain employs TRBV5-1 and TRBJ1-1; D call uncertain. CDR1 and CDR2 (germline): SGHRS, YFSETQ. V lost 1 base and J lost 7, with 8 bases in between. This CDR3 is built from 12 residues. The CDR3 sequence: CASSLRLGEAFF. The DNA for the CDR3 is TGCGCCAGCAGCTTGCGTTTAGGTGAAGCTTTCTTT. Together with reference TRBV5-1 and TRBJ1-1, the CDR3 gives the full variable domain: KAGVTQTPRYLIKTRGQQVTLSCSPISGHRSVSWYQQTPGQGLQFLFEYFSETQRNKGNFPGRFSGRQFSNSRSEMNVSTLELGDSALYLCASSLRLGEAFFGQGTRLTVV.

In its sample, this clonotype was seen many times. The rearrangement uses TRBV11-2 and TRBJ2-3; 9 bases match TRBD1. The CDR3 contains 18 residues. Germline CDR1 reads SGHAT; CDR2 reads FQNNGV. After removal of 6 bases from V and 4 bases from J, the junction contained 17 bases not matched to a gene. CDR3 region: CASSHLDRDRVKPDTQYF. The DNA of the CDR3 is TGTGCCAGCAGTCATCTCGACAGGGACAGGGTGAAGCCAGATACGCAGTATTTT.

V and J are TRBV28 and TRBJ2-7; D possibly corresponds to TRBD1 (5 bases). Trimming left V 5 bases short and J 7 bases short, with 18 bases between. The CDR3 runs to 14 residues. Germline lookup yields CDR1 MDHEN and CDR2 SYDVKM. For the CDR3, the DNA is TGTGCCAGCAGTCGCGATCGGACACCCACTGAGCAGTACTTC. Its protein product is CASSRDRTPTEQYF.

This clonotype was detected ten times or more. The rearrangement links TRBV7-9 to TRBJ2-7; D uncertain. The CDR3 loop spans 12 amino acids. Germline CDR1 and CDR2: SEHNR and FQNEAQ (reference sequence). V lost 3 bases, J lost 3 bases, and 6 bases lay in between. CDR3 nucleotides: TGTGCCAGCAGCTTTGGGCGCTACGAGCAGTACTTC. Amino acids: CASSFGRYEQYF.

At least ten counts were recorded for this clonotype. The gene calls are TRBV9 and TRBJ2-3; D is possibly TRBD1 (6 bases). Germline V gives CDR1 SGDLS, CDR2 YYNGEE. CDR3 length: 16 residues. V was pared by 3 bases and J by 0 bases, with 14 bases between. CDR3 amino acids: CASSARTASSTDTQYF. CDR3 bases: TGTGCCAGCAGCGCGCGGACAGCCTCTAGCACAGATACGCAGTATTTT.

The chain is built from TRBV12-3 or TRBV12-4 and TRBJ2-2; possibly TRBD2 for D (6 bases). V lost 6 bases to trimming and J lost 6 bases, with 20 bases between them. CDR3 length: 16 amino acids. The CDR3 reads CASSNGLPGSAGELFF. In DNA form, the CDR3 reads TGTGCCAGCAGCAATGGACTCCCCGGGAGCGCCGGGGAGCTGTTTTTT.

In its sample, this clonotype was seen many times. The rearrangement uses TRBV30 and TRBJ2-7; a possible D gene is TRBD2 (6 bases). Looked up from germline, CDR1 is GTSNPN and CDR2 is SVGIG (reference sequence). Trimming cost V 4 bases and J 2 bases, with 12 bases left between them. The CDR3 sequence is 13 residues long. In DNA form, the CDR3 reads TGTGCCTGGACCCACGGAGGGCCCTACGAGCAGTACTTC. The encoded protein is CAWTHGGPYEQYF.

V usage is TRBV5-1 and J usage is TRBJ2-3, with 7 bases that match TRBD2. Losses at the gene ends were 5 bases for V and 0 bases for J; bases not matched to a gene: 6. Germline CDR1 SGHRS, CDR2 YFSETQ. The CDR3 loop spans 15 amino acids. This chain's CDR3 is CASRLSGTSTDTQYF. CDR3 DNA: TGCGCCAGCAGATTGAGCGGGACTAGCACAGATACGCAGTATTTT.

This clonotype was counted many times. V and J are TRBV9 and TRBJ2-7; no clear D gene. The germline V and J ends were trimmed by 4 bases and 0 bases, with 11 bases remaining between them. This CDR3 is 14 amino acids long. Germline V lookup: CDR1 SGDLS, CDR2 YYNGEE. The CDR3 region has the DNA TGTGCCAGCAGCCCAGCACCTGACTCCTACGAGCAGTACTTC. Translation: CASSPAPDSYEQYF. Drawing the rest from reference TRBV9 and TRBJ2-7, the complete variable domain is DSGVTQTPKHLITATGQRVTLRCSPRSGDLSVYWYQQSLDQGLQFLIQYYNGEERAKGNILERFSAQQFPDLHSELNLSSLELGDSALYFCASSPAPDSYEQYFGPGTRLTVT.

This clonotype was counted at least ten times. V is TRBV18 and J is TRBJ2-4; D possibly matches TRBD1 or TRBD2 (5 bases each). Germline loops: CDR1 KGHSH, CDR2 LQKENI. This CDR3 contains 12 residues. Trimming cost V 2 bases and J 8 bases, with 7 bases left between them. CDR3 region: CASSPMGDIQYF. CDR3 DNA sequence: TGTGCCAGCTCACCAATGGGGGACATTCAGTACTTC.

In this sample, this clonotype turned up many times. The V call is TRBV10-3, the J call TRBJ2-1; 9 nucleotides agree with TRBD1. Germline CDR1 is ENHRY and CDR2 is SYGVKD. J was trimmed by 5 bases and V by 6 bases; bases with no gene match: 8. The CDR3 runs 15 residues. CDR3 sequence reads: CAISPSRDRDNEQFF. CDR3 sequence (DNA): TGTGCCATCAGCCCTTCCCGGGACAGGGACAATGAGCAGTTCTTC.

This clonotype occurred many times. The chain uses TRBV7-2 and TRBJ1-1; 8 bases are shared with TRBD1. Germline CDR1 SGHTA, CDR2 FQGNSA. The CDR3 has 15 residues. With 2 bases clipped from V and 7 bases from J, the junction kept 9 bases outside the gene matches. The CDR3: CASSLQGASVSEAFF. The CDR3 nucleotides are TGTGCCAGCAGCTTACAGGGGGCGTCGGTAAGTGAAGCTTTCTTT.

This clonotype was picked up many times. The chain combines TRBV7-6 with TRBJ1-5, with D possibly TRBD1 on 6 matching bases. The CDR3 length is 16 residues. V lost 1 base and J lost 7, with 17 bases in between. The V gene's germline CDR1 is SGHVS and CDR2 FNYEAQ. CDR3 region: CASSLGSGATGQPQHF. The CDR3 nucleotides read TGTGCCAGCAGCTTAGGCTCAGGGGCCACAGGGCAGCCCCAGCATTTT.

This chain links TRBV15 with TRBJ2-5, with 7 bases lining up with TRBD2. Trimming took 5 bases from V and 2 from J; bases not matched to a gene: 8. The CDR3 covers 15 residues. Per the germline V gene, CDR1 is LNHNV and CDR2 is YYDKDF (reference sequence). The CDR3 loop is CATSPREGLQETQYF. The CDR3 DNA is TGTGCCACCAGCCCTAGGGAGGGATTACAAGAGACCCAGTACTTC.

This sequence joins TRBV20-1 and TRBJ1-4; 7 bases map to TRBD1. CDR3 length: 13 residues. CDR1 is DFQATT, CDR2 SNEGSKA, per germline (reference sequence). The J segment lost 6 bases and the V segment lost 3 bases, leaving 4 bases of the junction unmatched. Here the CDR3 DNA reads TGCAGTGCTAGGACAGGGATGGATGAAAAACTGTTTTTT. Translating it yields CSARTGMDEKLFF.

This clonotype has just a few counts. The chain uses TRBV6-1 and TRBJ2-5, with TRBD2 identical over 8 bases. The J call may be faulty, since TRBJ2-1 better matches the DNA end. The germline gives CDR1 MNHNS, CDR2 SASEGT. This CDR3 spans 17 amino acids. The DNA of the CDR3 is TGTGCCAGCAGTCTGAGTGCGAGCGGGAGTCCAACTGAGACCCAGTTCTTC. Its protein product is CASSLSASGSPTETQFF.

This chain uses TRBV5-5 with TRBJ2-7; D not certain. Germline CDR1 and CDR2: SGHKS and YYEKEE (reference sequence). The CDR3 is made up of 14 amino acids. The V gene lost 0 bases and the J gene lost 6 bases, with 13 bases spanning the gap. CDR3: CASSLGRGLGEQYF. In DNA form, the CDR3 reads TGTGCCAGCAGCTTGGGTCGCGGTCTGGGCGAGCAGTACTTC.